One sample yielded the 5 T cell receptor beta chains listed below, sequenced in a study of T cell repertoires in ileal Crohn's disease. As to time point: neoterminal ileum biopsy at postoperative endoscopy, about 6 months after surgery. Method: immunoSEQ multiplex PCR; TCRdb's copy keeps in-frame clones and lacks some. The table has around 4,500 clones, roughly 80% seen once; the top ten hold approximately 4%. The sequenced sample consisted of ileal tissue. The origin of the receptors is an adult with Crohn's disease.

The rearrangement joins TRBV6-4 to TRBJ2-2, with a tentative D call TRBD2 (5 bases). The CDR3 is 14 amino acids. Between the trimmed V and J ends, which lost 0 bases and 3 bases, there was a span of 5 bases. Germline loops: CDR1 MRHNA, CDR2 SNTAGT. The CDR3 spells CASSDSGDTGELFF. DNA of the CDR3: TGTGCCAGCAGTGACTCGGGAGACACCGGGGAGCTGTTTTTT.

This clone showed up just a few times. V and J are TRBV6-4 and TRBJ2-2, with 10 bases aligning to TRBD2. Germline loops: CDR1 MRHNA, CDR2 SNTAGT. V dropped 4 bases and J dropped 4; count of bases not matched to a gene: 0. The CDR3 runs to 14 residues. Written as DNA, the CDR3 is TGTGCCAGCAGTGCTAGCGGGAGCACCGGGGAGCTGTTTTTT. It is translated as CASSASGSTGELFF.

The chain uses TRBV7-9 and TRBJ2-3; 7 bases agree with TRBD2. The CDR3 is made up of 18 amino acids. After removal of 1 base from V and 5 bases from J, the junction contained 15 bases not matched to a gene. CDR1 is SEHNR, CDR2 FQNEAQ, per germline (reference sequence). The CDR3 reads CASSLGPYAGVDGDTQYF. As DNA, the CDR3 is TGTGCCAGCAGCTTAGGCCCCTACGCGGGAGTGGATGGAGATACGCAGTATTTT.

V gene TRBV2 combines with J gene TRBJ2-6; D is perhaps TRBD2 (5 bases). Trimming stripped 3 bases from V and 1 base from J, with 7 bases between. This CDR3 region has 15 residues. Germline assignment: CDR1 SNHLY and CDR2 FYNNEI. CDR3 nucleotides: TGTGCCAGCAGTGAGACGGGGTCTGGGGCCAACGTCCTGACTTTC. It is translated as CASSETGSGANVLTF.

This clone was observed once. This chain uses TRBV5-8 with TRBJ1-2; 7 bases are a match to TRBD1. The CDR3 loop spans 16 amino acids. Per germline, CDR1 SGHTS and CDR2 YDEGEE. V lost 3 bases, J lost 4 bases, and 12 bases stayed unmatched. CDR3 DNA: TGTGCCAGCAGCTCCGAGGGGACAGCCCTAGGCTATGGCTACACCTTC. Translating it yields CASSSEGTALGYGYTF.